These T cell receptor beta chains were read from a single sample in a study of human T cells and chemical hapten exposure. TCRdb used MiXCR to reprocess the RACE reads, holding one entry per CDR3 protein. Seen here are almost 40,000 distinct CDR3 sequences, roughly 7.2% observed once, and the top ten hold around 1.4%. The material sequenced was whole blood, taken in connection with sensitization to the hapten diphenylcyclopropenone (DPC). Receptors originate from a woman between 50 and 59 years old with alopecia areata. Some clones in this sample may be carry-over from other donors' samples. CDR3s include the opening cysteine and the closing phenylalanine or tryptophan. D genes are given only for firm matches. Not every row has a clone size; where given, it reads once, few, many or a size class.

>TRBJ1-1|NA|many|12|TRBV20-1
CSAPGPWIEAFF
TGCAGTGCTCCAGGCCCTTGGATTGAAGCTTTCTTT
>TRBJ2-4|NA|many|14|TRBV29-1
CSVVSGLAKNIQYF
TGCAGCGTTGTTTCCGGCTTAGCCAAAAACATTCAGTACTTC
>TRBJ1-1|NA|few|14|TRBV28
CASSTSTGRTEAFF
NA
>TRBJ2-5|NA|many|15|TRBV20-1
CSARPPYGGEETQYF
TGCAGTGCTCGGCCGCCCTATGGAGGAGAAGAGACCCAGTACTTC
>TRBJ2-6|NA|many|16|TRBV18
CASSPEQLSGANVLTF
TGTGCCAGCTCACCAGAACAACTCTCTGGGGCCAACGTCCTGACTTTC
>TRBJ1-1|NA|NA|15|TRBV12-3/TRBV12-4
CASSSTGFKITEAFF
TGTGCCAGCAGTTCGACAGGCTTCAAGATTACTGAAGCTTTCTTT
>TRBJ2-7|NA|few|14|TRBV7-9
CASSFSGASYEQYF
TGTGCCAGCAGCTTCTCGGGTGCCTCCTACGAGCAGTACTTC
>TRBJ2-4|NA|many|13|TRBV7-9
CASSLQGKNIQYF
TGTGCCAGCAGCTTACAGGGCAAAAACATTCAGTACTTC
>TRBJ1-5|NA|many|14|TRBV3-1
CASSSRGSNQPQHF
TGTGCCAGCAGCTCCCGGGGTAGCAATCAGCCCCAGCATTTT
>TRBJ2-7|TRBD2|many|13|TRBV14
CASRKAGVYEQYF
TGTGCCAGCAGGAAAGCGGGAGTCTACGAGCAGTACTTC
>TRBJ2-4|TRBD2|many|15|TRBV5-1
CASSAGLEAKNIQYF
TGCGCCAGCAGCGCGGGACTAGAGGCCAAAAACATTCAGTACTTC
>TRBJ1-1|TRBD1|many|17|TRBV4-3
CASSRGQGAPMNTEAFF
TGCGCCAGCAGCCGCGGGCAGGGGGCTCCTATGAACACTGAAGCTTTCTTT
>TRBJ2-1|TRBD2|many|15|TRBV7-3
CASSLRTSLYNEQFF
TGTGCCAGCAGCCTCCGGACTAGCCTTTACAATGAGCAGTTCTTC
>TRBJ2-1|TRBD2|many|15|TRBV5-1
CASSLVDSGINEQFF
TGCGCCAGCAGCTTGGTGGATAGCGGGATAAATGAGCAGTTCTTC
>TRBJ1-1|NA|many|12|TRBV2
CASATHGLRAFF
TGTGCCAGCGCAACCCACGGGCTGCGAGCTTTCTTT
>TRBJ2-3|NA|many|17|TRBV6-6
CASSYLDTALRGDTQYF
TGTGCCAGCAGTTACTTAGACACGGCCCTGAGAGGGGATACGCAGTATTTT
>TRBJ2-7|NA|many|15|TRBV2
CASRSGTGPSYEQYF
TGTGCCAGCAGGTCCGGGACGGGCCCCTCCTACGAGCAGTACTTC